Listed here are 25 T cell receptor beta chains from one sample, sequenced in a study of CD4 T cells in relation to SARS-CoV-2 and coronaviruses. Method: immunoSEQ multiplex PCR; TCRdb's copy keeps in-frame clones and lacks some. Of more than 15,000 clones detected, about 72% appear once; the ten largest clones hold about 21%. These receptors' targets are unknown. CD4+ T cells from unexposed donors were obtained before the COVID-19 pandemic (2011-2018). The cells were cultured for under twelve days before CD4+ T cells were isolated. The sequencing input was CD4+ T cells from PBMCs, cultured in vitro. These receptors all stem from a human donor in good health.

The J gene is TRBJ2-3, the V gene TRBV29-1, with 11 positions matching TRBD2. V trimming: 6 bases; J trimming: 4 bases; junction bases outside the gene matches: 9. The germline gives CDR1 SQVTM, CDR2 ANQGSEA. The CDR3 spans 15 residues. CDR3 nucleotide sequence: TGCAGCGTCTCACGACTAGCGGGACCGTCAGATACGCAGTATTTT. Translation: CSVSRLAGPSDTQYF.

The chain uses TRBV2 and TRBJ1-5; no reliable D call. This CDR3 is built from 15 residues. CDR1 and CDR2 from the germline V gene are SNHLY and FYNNEI. V lost 4 bases, J lost 2 bases, and 12 bases lay in between. CDR3 in amino acids: CASSVSLGGNQPQHF. CDR3 in DNA: TGTGCCAGCAGTGTATCACTGGGAGGCAATCAGCCCCAGCATTTT.

This chain uses TRBV9 with TRBJ2-5; D possibly corresponds to TRBD2 (6 bases). The V gene's germline CDR1 is SGDLS and CDR2 YYNGEE. Trimming left V 0 bases short and J 4 bases short, with 10 bases between. The CDR3 spans 14 residues. The CDR3 reads CASSVDGAGETQYF. The CDR3 DNA follows: TGTGCCAGCAGCGTAGACGGAGCGGGAGAGACCCAGTACTTC. The complete variable domain, with remaining parts taken from reference TRBV9 and TRBJ2-5, reads DSGVTQTPKHLITATGQRVTLRCSPRSGDLSVYWYQQSLDQGLQFLIQYYNGEERAKGNILERFSAQQFPDLHSELNLSSLELGDSALYFCASSVDGAGETQYFGPGTRLLVL.

This clone was detected only once. The chain combines TRBV5-6 with TRBJ1-6, with TRBD1 as a possible D gene (5 bases). CDR1 and CDR2 (germline): SGHDT, YYEEEE. V was pared by 0 bases and J by 5 bases, with 9 bases between. This CDR3 contains 15 residues. The CDR3 here is CASSLGSGDNSPLHF. CDR3 DNA: TGTGCCAGCAGCTTGGGGTCGGGGGATAATTCACCCCTCCACTTT.

The chain has TRBV11-3 and TRBJ2-2; TRBD1 might be the D (6 bases). Germline V lookup: CDR1 SGHNT, CDR2 YENEEA. V was cut by 2 bases and J by 4 bases, with 14 bases left in between. The CDR3 loop spans 16 amino acids. CDR3 nucleotide sequence: TGTGCCAGCAGCTTACGTCAGGGGTTAGGCACCGGGGAGCTGTTTTTT. This gives the protein CASSLRQGLGTGELFF.

V is TRBV5-6 and J is TRBJ2-7; TRBD1 aligns across 10 bases. Germline CDR1 and CDR2: SGHDT and YYEEEE. This CDR3 has 15 amino acids. V lost 5 bases to trimming and J lost 6 bases; unmatched junction nucleotides: 11. The CDR3 protein is CASSNRDRGVLEQYF. DNA for the CDR3: TGTGCCAGCAGTAACCGGGACAGGGGCGTTCTCGAGCAGTACTTC. The full variable domain, with the rest looked up from reference TRBV5-6 and TRBJ2-7, is DAGVTQSPTHLIKTRGQQVTLRCSPKSGHDTVSWYQQALGQGPQFIFQYYEEEERQRGNFPDRFSGHQFPNYSSELNVNALLLGDSALYLCASSNRDRGVLEQYFGPGTRLTVT.

This clone was counted between two and nine times. This chain connects TRBV2 to TRBJ2-2; TRBD2 matches 10 bases. Germline CDR1 reads SNHLY; CDR2 reads FYNNEI. The CDR3 loop spans 14 amino acids. Trimming took 6 bases from V and 9 from J; bases not matched to a gene: 7. The CDR3 coding sequence is TGTGCCAGCAGCGAACGAACTAGCGGGAGGGAGCTGTTTTTT. Its protein product is CASSERTSGRELFF.

The CDR3 is CASRHSGYYYEQYF. In DNA, the CDR3 is TGTGCCAGCAGACATAGCGGCTACTACTACGAGCAGTACTTC. The chain couples TRBV7-3 to TRBJ2-7, with D possibly TRBD2 on 6 matching bases. Germline V gene sequence: CDR1 SGHTA, CDR2 FQGTGA. The CDR3 is made up of 14 amino acids. The germline V and J ends were trimmed by 6 bases and 3 bases, with 15 bases remaining between them.

The V gene is TRBV6-5, the J gene TRBJ2-1, with D perhaps TRBD1 (8 bases). Germline CDR1 and CDR2: MNHEY and SVGAGI. Trimming left V 6 bases short and J 9 bases short, with 21 bases between. The CDR3 runs 15 residues. This chain's CDR3 is CASRRQGRGWSEQFF. CDR3 coding DNA: TGTGCCAGCAGAAGACAGGGGAGGGGGTGGAGTGAGCAGTTCTTC.

By share, this clone ranks as medium-sized. This sequence joins TRBV27 and TRBJ2-1, with 10 nucleotides matching TRBD2. This CDR3 contains 16 residues. CDR1 MNHEY and CDR2 SMNVEV come from the germline V gene (reference sequence). The V segment lost 3 bases and the J segment 1 base; nucleotides outside the gene matches: 3. The CDR3 bases are TGTGCCAGCAGTTTGAAGCGGGGGGGTTCCTACAATGAGCAGTTCTTC. This gives the protein CASSLKRGGSYNEQFF.

The chain carries TRBV28 and TRBJ1-3, with a weak D call TRBD1 (5 bases). Germline CDR1 and CDR2: MDHEN and SYDVKM. The CDR3 runs 17 residues. The V gene lost 6 bases and the J gene lost 0 bases, with 18 bases spanning the gap. The CDR3 here is CASSEPGGTSSGNTIYF. The CDR3, as DNA: TGTGCCAGCAGCGAGCCGGGGGGAACGAGCTCTGGAAACACCATATATTTT. Looking up the rest from reference TRBV28 and TRBJ1-3 gives the full variable domain: DVKVTQSSRYLVKRTGEKVFLECVQDMDHENMFWYRQDPGLGLRLIYFSYDVKMKEKGDIPEGYSVSREKKERFSLILESASTNQTSMYLCASSEPGGTSSGNTIYFGEGSWLTVV.

This clone showed up just a few times. The CDR3, as DNA: TGTGCCAGCAGCCGCGGGACAGGGTTGCGTAATTCACCCCTCCACTTT. It encodes CASSRGTGLRNSPLHF. J is TRBJ1-6 and V is TRBV3-1 (or the pseudogene TRBV3-2); TRBD1 aligns across 9 bases. Germline CDR1 and CDR2: LGHDT and YNNKEL (reference sequence). After removal of 4 bases from V and 6 bases from J, the junction contained 7 bases not matched to a gene. The CDR3 is 16 residues long.

This clone showed up just a few times. The J gene is TRBJ2-7, the V gene TRBV12-5; no definite D call. V was pared by 3 bases and J by 4 bases, with 16 bases between. Germline CDR1 and CDR2: LGHNT and FRNRAP. The CDR3 is made up of 15 amino acids. CDR3 sequence reads: CASGFRLDGVYEQYF. DNA for the CDR3: TGTGCTAGTGGTTTCAGACTGGACGGAGTATACGAGCAGTACTTC.

This chain connects TRBV24-1 to TRBJ2-3, with D perhaps TRBD1 (6 bases). The length of the CDR3 is 15 residues. V dropped 1 base and J dropped 4 bases, with 11 bases sitting between them. Germline V gene data show CDR1 as KGHDR and CDR2 as SFDVKD. CDR3 in DNA: TGTGCCACCAGTGATTTACCCGGGACACCAGATACGCAGTATTTT. Encoded protein: CATSDLPGTPDTQYF.

This clone showed up just a few times. The chain carries TRBV5-4 and TRBJ1-1; D uncertain. V was trimmed by 0 bases and J by 7 bases, leaving 13 bases between them. Germline values: CDR1 SGHNT, CDR2 YYREEE (reference sequence). The CDR3 runs 14 residues. CDR3 residues: CASSLEGLSVEAFF. DNA of the CDR3: TGTGCCAGCAGCTTGGAAGGGCTGAGTGTTGAAGCTTTCTTT. The complete variable domain, with remaining parts taken from reference TRBV5-4 and TRBJ1-1, reads ETGVTQSPTHLIKTRGQQVTLRCSSQSGHNTVSWYQQALGQGPQFIFQYYREEENGRGNFPPRFSGLQFPNYSSELNVNALELDDSALYLCASSLEGLSVEAFFGQGTRLTVV.

About this clone itself: A read error may account for a junction end that differs from germline. V is TRBV3-1 (or the pseudogene TRBV3-2) and J is TRBJ2-7; 13 bases line up with TRBD2. The CDR3 has 13 amino acids. Germline CDR1 is LGHDT and CDR2 is YNNKEL (reference sequence). CDR3 in amino acids: CASSQSRTSGSHF. The DNA for the CDR3 is TGTGCCAGCAGCCAAAGCCGGACTAGCGGGAGTCACTTC.

The CDR3, as DNA: TGTGCCAGTAGTATAATGATATACGTGAAACAGACAACCGGGGAGCTGTTTTTT. Translating gives CASSIMIYVKQTTGELFF. V and J are TRBV19 and TRBJ2-2; D call uncertain. This CDR3 comprises 18 residues. The V gene lost 2 bases and the J gene lost 5 bases, with 21 bases spanning the gap. Germline CDR1 reads LNHDA; CDR2 reads SQIVND (reference sequence).

V and J are TRBV18 and TRBJ1-5; 8 bases line up with TRBD1. The CDR3 runs 15 residues. The germline V gene encodes CDR1 KGHSH and CDR2 LQKENI. V dropped 3 bases and J dropped 6; count of bases not matched to a gene: 7. The CDR3 sequence: CASSPDRGEGQPQHF. CDR3 DNA: TGTGCCAGCTCACCTGACAGGGGTGAAGGTCAGCCCCAGCATTTT.

This clone was detected only a few times. CDR3 in amino acids: CASSVQYTGELFF. The CDR3 DNA sequence: TGCGCCAGCAGTGTTCAGTACACCGGGGAGCTGTTTTTT. The V and J genes are TRBV10-1 and TRBJ2-2, with D unclear. V was shortened by 4 bases and J by 3 bases, with 6 bases between the two germline ends. The CDR3 totals 13 residues. Germline V gene sequence: CDR1 WNHNN, CDR2 SYGVQD (reference sequence).

V usage is TRBV30 and J usage is TRBJ1-1, with unresolved D. Trimming left V 3 bases short and J 11 bases short, with 16 bases between. The CDR3 spans 12 residues. CDR1 and CDR2 (germline): GTSNPN, SVGIG (reference sequence). The CDR3 loop is CAWRGDGRRAFF. In DNA, the CDR3 is TGTGCCTGGAGAGGTGACGGACGAAGGGCTTTCTTT.

V is TRBV19 and J is TRBJ2-3; D unclear. CDR3 size: 13 residues. Per germline, CDR1 LNHDA and CDR2 SQIVND (reference sequence). V gave up 4 bases and J gave up 7 bases, with 12 bases separating them. The CDR3 sequence: CASSSKNRNTQYF. CDR3 DNA sequence: TGTGCCAGTAGTAGCAAAAATCGGAATACGCAGTATTTT.

This sequence joins TRBV12-5 and TRBJ1-4; D is unresolved. This CDR3 comprises 16 residues. V lost 6 bases and J 0 bases, leaving 14 bases between the germline ends. Germline CDR1 and CDR2: LGHNT and FRNRAP. CDR3 sequence (DNA): TGTGCTAGTGGCTCCGGACTGGATTCAACTAATGAAAAACTGTTTTTT. Translation: CASGSGLDSTNEKLFF.

The chain couples TRBV3-1 (or the pseudogene TRBV3-2) to TRBJ2-7; D is possibly TRBD1 (7 bases). This CDR3 spans 13 amino acids. Trimming took 3 bases from V and 6 from J, leaving 12 bases between them. Per germline, CDR1 LGHDT and CDR2 YNNKEL (reference sequence). The CDR3 DNA reads TGTGCCAGCAGCCAGTACAGGGGAGGCGAGCAGTACTTC. This translates into CASSQYRGGEQYF.

The rearrangement links TRBV15 to TRBJ2-1, with D perhaps matching TRBD1 (6 bases). Germline V lookup: CDR1 LNHNV, CDR2 YYDKDF (reference sequence). There are 15 residues in the CDR3. The V and J ends lost 2 bases and 5 bases respectively, with 13 bases between them. This CDR3 is CATSRSYRENNEQFF. In DNA form, the CDR3 reads TGTGCCACCAGCAGATCCTACAGGGAAAACAATGAGCAGTTCTTC.

The chain carries TRBV19 and TRBJ2-4; no clear D. V was cut by 3 bases and J by 9 bases, with 15 bases left in between. The CDR3 covers 14 residues. The germline CDR1 and CDR2 sequences are LNHDA and SQIVND (reference sequence). CDR3 sequence: CASSISSAWGIQYF. CDR3 DNA sequence: TGTGCCAGTAGTATCTCTTCGGCCTGGGGCATTCAGTACTTC.